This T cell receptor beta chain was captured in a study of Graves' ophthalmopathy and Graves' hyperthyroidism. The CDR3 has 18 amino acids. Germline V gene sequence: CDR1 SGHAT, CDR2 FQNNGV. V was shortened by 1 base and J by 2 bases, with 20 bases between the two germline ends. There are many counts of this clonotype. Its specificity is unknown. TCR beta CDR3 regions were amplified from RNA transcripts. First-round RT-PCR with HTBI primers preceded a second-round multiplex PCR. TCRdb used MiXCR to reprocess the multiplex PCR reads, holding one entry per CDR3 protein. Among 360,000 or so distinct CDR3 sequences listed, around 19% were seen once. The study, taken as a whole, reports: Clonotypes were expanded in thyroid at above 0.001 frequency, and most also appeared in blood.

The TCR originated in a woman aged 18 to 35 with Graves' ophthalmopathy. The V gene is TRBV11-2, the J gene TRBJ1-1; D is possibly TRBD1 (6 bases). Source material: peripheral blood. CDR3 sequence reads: CASSLGNPLWGLNTEAFF. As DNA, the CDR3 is TGTGCCAGCAGCTTAGGTAACCCCCTGTGGGGGCTTAACACTGAAGCTTTCTTT.